Listed below are T cell receptor beta chains from one sample, sequenced in a study of T-cell memory formation after mild COVID-19. TCRdb ran MiXCR on the 5' RACE reads and lists one entry per CDR3 protein. The sample comprises 350,000 to 400,000 distinct CDR3 sequences, 20% to 25% of which are singletons, and around 12% rests with the top ten. Sequenced: PBMCs or a T cell subset sorted from them (not recorded which). The receptors come from an adult woman who had mild COVID-19 (a few samples of this study predate the infection). Cell type and time point are not known. Both conserved end residues are trimmed from each CDR3. Only some rows state a clone size, as once, few, many or a class for expanded clones.

>13|TRBV4-3|NA|TRBJ1-2
ASSQATGHNYGYT
>14|TRBV5-1|few|TRBJ2-1
ASSQGPGGVKGEQF
>10|TRBV5-1|NA|TRBJ1-1
ASSLGSDGAF
>11|TRBV6-5|few|TRBJ2-4
ASSLGPQNIQY
>13|TRBV5-1|NA|TRBJ2-3
ASSLEQVRTDTQY
>11|TRBV7-9|few|TRBJ2-5
ASLTRNQETQY
>12|TRBV5-4|NA|TRBJ1-1
ASQGAERNTEAF
>14|TRBV9|many|TRBJ1-1
ASSAKEGREGTEAF
>16|TRBV19|NA|TRBJ2-2
ASSKGLAGVAYTGELF
>12|TRBV30|NA|TRBJ2-2
AFMAGPGTGELF
>14|TRBV24-1|NA|TRBJ2-3
ATSAASDVPTDTQY
>12|TRBV15|NA|TRBJ1-2
ATSRAERDYGYT
>13|TRBV27|NA|TRBJ2-6
ASSSGDSGANVLT
>12|TRBV23-1|many|TRBJ2-5
ASSLQGAQETQY
>15|TRBV7-8|NA|TRBJ2-3
ASSFRWTSGFRDTQY
>15|TRBV11-2|NA|TRBJ2-7
ASSLGYPGRPIYEQY
>13|TRBV7-8|once|TRBJ1-6
ASSPVRSYNSPLH
>13|TRBV18|NA|TRBJ2-5
ASSPSTQSYGTQY
>10|TRBV30|NA|TRBJ2-5
AWTAVVETQY
>12|TRBV6-1|few|TRBJ2-2
ASSAQGNTGELF
>14|TRBV6-5|NA|TRBJ2-3
ASSSLAGGRTDTQY
>15|TRBV4-3|NA|TRBJ1-5
ASSQDRAPGSNQPQH
>13|TRBV18|NA|TRBJ1-2
ASSPGRVANYGYT
>12|TRBV12-5|NA|TRBJ1-2
ASGGSLRGSGYT
>12|TRBV12-3/TRBV12-4|NA|TRBJ2-5
ASSLSAGEKTQY
>11|TRBV5-1|NA|TRBJ2-7
ASSPGPIHEQY
>19|TRBV29-1|few|TRBJ2-6
SVGEGSTLRGLSSGANVLT
>11|TRBV12-3/TRBV12-4|few|TRBJ1-4
ASSRAGGEKLF
>11|TRBV7-9|few|TRBJ2-3
ASTHRATDTQY
>10|TRBV7-9|few|TRBJ1-1
ASSSGVTEAF
>12|TRBV4-1|few|TRBJ2-3
ASSLRETTDTQY
>15|TRBV12-3/TRBV12-4|NA|TRBJ2-5
ASGGLAGTIGQETQY
>14|TRBV7-2|many|TRBJ1-2
ASSLVGTGNNYGYT
>13|TRBV27|few|TRBJ2-7
ASSLLQGAEDEQY
>21|TRBV10-3|NA|TRBJ2-6
AISEGWTSGGPTPVSGANVLT
>13|TRBV7-2|few|TRBJ1-5
ASKGQGHSNQPQH
>12|TRBV12-3/TRBV12-4|NA|TRBJ2-7
ASSWRVRPYEQY
>11|TRBV19|NA|TRBJ1-1
ASSMIGDGEAF
>13|TRBV7-6|NA|TRBJ1-1
ASSLGGGRSTEAF
>10|TRBV30|NA|TRBJ1-1
AWSTSGTEAF
>10|TRBV12-3/TRBV12-4|few|TRBJ2-7
ASSLAANEQY
>13|TRBV6-5|few|TRBJ2-7
ASRINREWSYEQY
>11|TRBV7-3|NA|TRBJ2-3
ASSSYPGDTQY
>13|TRBV11-3|few|TRBJ2-1
ASSLVEAGANEQF
>11|TRBV29-1|NA|TRBJ2-2
SVEDRWTGELF
>13|TRBV3-1|NA|TRBJ1-4
ASSRGQGVDEKLF
>14|TRBV6-6|few|TRBJ1-1
ASRSGTGALNTEAF
>12|TRBV15|NA|TRBJ2-5
ATSRDLAKETQY
>11|TRBV29-1|many|TRBJ2-3
SAVPGVTDTQY
>14|TRBV7-6|few|TRBJ2-3
ASSPLAGTNADTQY
>13|TRBV12-3/TRBV12-4|few|TRBJ2-2
ASSFGVGGTGELF
>10|TRBV7-8|few|TRBJ2-1
ASSFILNEQF